This paragraph reports one TCR beta chain. The junction had 11 bases not matched to a gene; V was cut back by 4 bases and J by 3 bases. CDR1 and CDR2 from the germline V gene are SGHDT and YYEEEE. The CDR3 is 18 residues long. This sample was taken from a study of cytomegalovirus exposure and HLA in healthy donors. The primer mix had 60 Vbeta and 13 Jbeta primers. The protocol was immunoSEQ multiplex PCR, while the TCRdb copy is restricted to in-frame clones and leaves out a portion. The sample contains some 120,000 clones, over 60% of which appear only once. Sequenced input: PBMCs. The chain combines TRBV5-6 with TRBJ1-4; 11 nucleotides align to TRBD1. This clonotype was sampled from a man between 45 and 60 years old in good health and CMV-seronegative. The CDR3 region is CASSPGTGGLGANEKLFF. The CDR3 bases are TGTGCCAGCAGCCCAGGGACAGGGGGTCTCGGGGCTAATGAAAAACTGTTTTTT.